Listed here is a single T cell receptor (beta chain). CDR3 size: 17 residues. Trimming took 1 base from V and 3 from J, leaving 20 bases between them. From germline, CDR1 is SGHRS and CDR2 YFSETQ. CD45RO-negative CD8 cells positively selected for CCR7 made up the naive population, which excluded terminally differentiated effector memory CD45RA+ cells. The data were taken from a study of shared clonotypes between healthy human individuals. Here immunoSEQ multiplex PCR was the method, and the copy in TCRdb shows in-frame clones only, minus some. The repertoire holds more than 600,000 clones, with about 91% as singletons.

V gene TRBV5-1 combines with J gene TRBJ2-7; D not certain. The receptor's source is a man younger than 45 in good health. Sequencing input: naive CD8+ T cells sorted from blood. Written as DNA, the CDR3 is TGCGCCAGCAGCTTGATTTCTGAGCCTACCGCTAACTACGAGCAGTACTTC. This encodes CASSLISEPTANYEQYF.